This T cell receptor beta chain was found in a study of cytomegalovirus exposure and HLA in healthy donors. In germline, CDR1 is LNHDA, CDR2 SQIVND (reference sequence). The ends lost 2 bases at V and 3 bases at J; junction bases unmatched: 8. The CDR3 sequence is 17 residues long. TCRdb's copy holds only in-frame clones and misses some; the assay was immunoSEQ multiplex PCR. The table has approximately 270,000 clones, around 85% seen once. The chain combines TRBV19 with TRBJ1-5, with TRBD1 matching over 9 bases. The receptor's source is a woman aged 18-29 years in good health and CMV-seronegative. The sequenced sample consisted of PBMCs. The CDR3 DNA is TGTGCCAGTAGTATACCCCCCGGGACAGGGATCAATCAGCCCCAGCATTTT. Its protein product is CASSIPPGTGINQPQHF. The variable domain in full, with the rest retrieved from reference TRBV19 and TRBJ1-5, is DGGITQSPKYLFRKEGQNVTLSCEQNLNHDAMYWYRQDPGQGLRLIYYSQIVNDFQKGDIAEGYSVSREKKESFPLTVTSAQKNPTAFYLCASSIPPGTGINQPQHFGDGTRLSIL.